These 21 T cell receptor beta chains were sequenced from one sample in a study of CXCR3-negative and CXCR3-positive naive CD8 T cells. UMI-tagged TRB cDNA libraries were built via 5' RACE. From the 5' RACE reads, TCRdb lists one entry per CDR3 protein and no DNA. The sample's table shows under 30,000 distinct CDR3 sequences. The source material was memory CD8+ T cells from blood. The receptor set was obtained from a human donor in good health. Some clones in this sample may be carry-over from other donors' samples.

CDR3 sequence reads: CATSRVRRSDEQYF. V and J are TRBV15 and TRBJ2-7; the TCRdb call, TRBD1, lacks DNA for checking. The CDR3 runs to 14 residues. Germline lookup yields CDR1 LNHNV and CDR2 YYDKDF (reference sequence).

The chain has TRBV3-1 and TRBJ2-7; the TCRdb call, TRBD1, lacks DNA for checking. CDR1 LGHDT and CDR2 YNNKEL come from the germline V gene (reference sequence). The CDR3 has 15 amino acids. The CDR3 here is CASSHSRGASYEQYF.

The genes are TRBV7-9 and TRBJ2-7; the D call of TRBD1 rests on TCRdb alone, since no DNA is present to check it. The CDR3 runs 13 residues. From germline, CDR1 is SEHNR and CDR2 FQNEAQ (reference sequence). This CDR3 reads CASSSGFDYEQYF. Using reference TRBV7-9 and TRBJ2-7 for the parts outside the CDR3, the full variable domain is DTGVSQNPRHKITKRGQNVTFRCDPISEHNRLYWYRQTLGQGPEFLTYFQNEAQLEKSRLLSDRFSAERPKGSFSTLEIQRTEQGDSAMYLCASSSGFDYEQYFGPGTRLTVT.

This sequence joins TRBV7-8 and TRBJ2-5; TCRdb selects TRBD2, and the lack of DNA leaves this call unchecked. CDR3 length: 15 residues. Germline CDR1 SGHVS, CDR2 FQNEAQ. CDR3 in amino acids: CASRTRALSQETQYF.

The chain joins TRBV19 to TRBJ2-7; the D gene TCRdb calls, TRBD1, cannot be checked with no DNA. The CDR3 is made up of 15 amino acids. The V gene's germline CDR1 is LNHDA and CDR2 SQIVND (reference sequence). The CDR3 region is CATSWIDSDIYEQYF.

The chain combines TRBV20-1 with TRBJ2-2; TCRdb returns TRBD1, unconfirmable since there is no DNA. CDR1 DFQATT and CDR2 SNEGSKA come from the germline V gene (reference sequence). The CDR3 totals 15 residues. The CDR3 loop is CSARAAGGLAGELFF.

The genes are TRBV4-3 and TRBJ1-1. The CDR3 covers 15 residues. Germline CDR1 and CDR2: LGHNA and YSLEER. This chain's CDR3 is CASSQGNGDAIQAFF.

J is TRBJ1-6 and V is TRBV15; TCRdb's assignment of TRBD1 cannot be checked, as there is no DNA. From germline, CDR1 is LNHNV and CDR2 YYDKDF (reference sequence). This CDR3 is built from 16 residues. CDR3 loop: CATSPFGTTYNSPLHF.

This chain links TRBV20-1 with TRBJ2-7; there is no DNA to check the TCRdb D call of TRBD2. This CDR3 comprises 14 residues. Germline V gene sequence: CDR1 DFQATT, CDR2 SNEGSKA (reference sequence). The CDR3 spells CSARDQRGIYEQYF.

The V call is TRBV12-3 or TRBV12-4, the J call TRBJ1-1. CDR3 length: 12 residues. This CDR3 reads CASSLVGTEAFF.

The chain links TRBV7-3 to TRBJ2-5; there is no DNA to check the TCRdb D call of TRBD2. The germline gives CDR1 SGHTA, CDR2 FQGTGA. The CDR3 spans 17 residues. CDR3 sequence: CASSLGLAGGRMETQYF.

This CDR3 is CSARDSGGEQYF. The genes are TRBV20-1 and TRBJ2-7; without DNA, the TCRdb call of TRBD1 cannot be checked. This CDR3 contains 12 residues. CDR1 is DFQATT, CDR2 SNEGSKA, per germline (reference sequence).

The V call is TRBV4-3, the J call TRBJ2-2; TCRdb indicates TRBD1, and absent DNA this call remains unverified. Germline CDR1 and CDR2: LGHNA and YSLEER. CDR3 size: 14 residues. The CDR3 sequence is CASSTGTALGELSF.

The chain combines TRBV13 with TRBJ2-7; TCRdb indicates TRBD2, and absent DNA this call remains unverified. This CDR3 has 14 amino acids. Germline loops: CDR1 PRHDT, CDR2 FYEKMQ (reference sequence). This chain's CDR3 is CASSGGRRSYEQYF.

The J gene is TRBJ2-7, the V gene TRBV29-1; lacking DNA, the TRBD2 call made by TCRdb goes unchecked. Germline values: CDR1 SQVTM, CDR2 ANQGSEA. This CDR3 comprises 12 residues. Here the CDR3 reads CSGRTPSYEQYF.

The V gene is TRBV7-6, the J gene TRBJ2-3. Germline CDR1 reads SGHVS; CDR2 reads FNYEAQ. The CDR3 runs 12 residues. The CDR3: CASSQLADTQYF.

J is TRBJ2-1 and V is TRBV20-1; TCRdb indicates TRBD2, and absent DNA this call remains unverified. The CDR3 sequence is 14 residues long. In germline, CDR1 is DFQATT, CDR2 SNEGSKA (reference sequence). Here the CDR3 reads CSARGGQGINEQFF.

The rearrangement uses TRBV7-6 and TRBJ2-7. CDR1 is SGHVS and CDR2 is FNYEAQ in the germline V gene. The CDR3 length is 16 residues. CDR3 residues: CASSLDLSTNSYEQYF.

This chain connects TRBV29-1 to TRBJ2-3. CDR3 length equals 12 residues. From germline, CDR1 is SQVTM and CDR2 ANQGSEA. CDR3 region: CSVDTDTDTQYF.

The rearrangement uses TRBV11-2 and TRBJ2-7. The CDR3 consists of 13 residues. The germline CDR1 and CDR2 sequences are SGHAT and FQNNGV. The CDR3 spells CASSLARDYEQYF.

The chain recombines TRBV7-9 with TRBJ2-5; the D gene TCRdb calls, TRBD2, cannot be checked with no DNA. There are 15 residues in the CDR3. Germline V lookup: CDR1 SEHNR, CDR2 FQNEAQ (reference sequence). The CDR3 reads CASSSTGGAEETQYF.